The 8 T cell receptor beta chains reported below all come from one sample, sequenced in a study of T cell responses to AZD1222 COVID-19 vaccine. Method: immunoSEQ multiplex PCR; TCRdb's copy keeps in-frame clones and lacks some. Seen here are about 150,000 clones, 85% to 95% observed once, and the top ten hold 7.5% to 9.5%. The sequenced sample was peripheral blood, obtained on day 0 of AZD1222 vaccination. The source of these receptors is an adult in good health.

The chain is built from TRBV6-5 and TRBJ1-6; the match to TRBD1 covers 7 bases. CDR1 is MNHEY, CDR2 SVGAGI, per germline. CDR3 length: 11 amino acids. V shed 7 bases, J shed 12 bases, and the junction held 3 bases outside the gene matches. CDR3 DNA sequence: TGTGCCAGCAACCGACAGGGACCCCTCCACTTT. Translation: CASNRQGPLHF.

This chain uses TRBV5-4 with TRBJ1-1; 8 nucleotides agree with TRBD1. The CDR3 loop spans 15 amino acids. Trimming took 0 bases from V and 5 from J; bases not matched to a gene: 6. Germline values: CDR1 SGHNT, CDR2 YYREEE (reference sequence). CDR3: CASSLVGQGATEAFF. The DNA of the CDR3 is TGTGCCAGCAGCTTGGTGGGGCAGGGGGCGACTGAAGCTTTCTTT. The variable domain in full, completed from reference TRBV5-4 and TRBJ1-1, reads ETGVTQSPTHLIKTRGQQVTLRCSSQSGHNTVSWYQQALGQGPQFIFQYYREEENGRGNFPPRFSGLQFPNYSSELNVNALELDDSALYLCASSLVGQGATEAFFGQGTRLTVV.

The V gene is TRBV18, the J gene TRBJ1-6; D is perhaps TRBD1 (5 bases). CDR1 is KGHSH, CDR2 LQKENI, per germline. The CDR3 covers 18 residues. V was pared by 3 bases and J by 6 bases, with 21 bases between. The CDR3 sequence is CASSPYPPSGGPNSPLHF. Here the CDR3 DNA reads TGTGCCAGCTCACCTTACCCGCCCAGCGGGGGTCCTAATTCACCCCTCCACTTT.

This chain links TRBV27 with TRBJ1-6; no definite D call. With 6 bases removed from V and 10 bases from J, the gap between germline ends came to 10 bases. The CDR3 is 12 residues long. Germline-derived CDR1 and CDR2 are MNHEY and SMNVEV (reference sequence). CDR3 sequence: CASSNPGSPLHF. As DNA, the CDR3 is TGTGCCAGCAGCAATCCGGGCTCACCCCTCCACTTT.

V usage is TRBV7-2 and J usage is TRBJ1-6; 11 nucleotides align to TRBD1. V was clipped by 5 bases and J by 1 base; unmatched bases: 7. The germline V gene encodes CDR1 SGHTA and CDR2 FQGNSA. The CDR3 has 18 residues. The CDR3 DNA is TGTGCCAGCAGCCGCTACGGACAGGGGGCTTCCTATAATTCACCCCTCCACTTT. Translation: CASSRYGQGASYNSPLHF.

The chain recombines TRBV3-1 (or the pseudogene TRBV3-2) with TRBJ2-5; 10 bases line up with TRBD2. Germline V lookup: CDR1 LGHDT, CDR2 YNNKEL (reference sequence). V was pared by 1 base and J by 4 bases, with 6 bases of the junction left unmatched. There are 16 residues in the CDR3. CDR3 sequence (DNA): TGTGCCAGCAGCCAAGTTGAAGCGGGGGGGCCAGAGACCCAGTACTTC. Translating gives CASSQVEAGGPETQYF.

The chain joins TRBV29-1 to TRBJ1-2, with 7 bases matching TRBD1. The CDR3 covers 13 residues. With V trimmed by 6 bases and J by 8 bases, 12 bases remained unmatched. The germline V gene has CDR1 SQVTM and CDR2 ANQGSEA. The CDR3 protein is CSVTHRGRLGYTF. The CDR3 coding sequence is TGCAGCGTCACCCACAGGGGCCGTCTGGGCTACACCTTC.

The rearrangement uses TRBV6-1 and TRBJ1-3, with a tentative D call TRBD1 (6 bases). CDR3 size: 15 residues. Trimming took 1 base from V and 16 from J, leaving 23 bases between them. Germline CDR1 reads MNHNS; CDR2 reads SASEGT. The CDR3 sequence is CASSEDRGGQSSRYF. As DNA, the CDR3 is TGTGCCAGCAGTGAAGATCGTGGGGGCCAGTCTAGTCGGTATTTT.